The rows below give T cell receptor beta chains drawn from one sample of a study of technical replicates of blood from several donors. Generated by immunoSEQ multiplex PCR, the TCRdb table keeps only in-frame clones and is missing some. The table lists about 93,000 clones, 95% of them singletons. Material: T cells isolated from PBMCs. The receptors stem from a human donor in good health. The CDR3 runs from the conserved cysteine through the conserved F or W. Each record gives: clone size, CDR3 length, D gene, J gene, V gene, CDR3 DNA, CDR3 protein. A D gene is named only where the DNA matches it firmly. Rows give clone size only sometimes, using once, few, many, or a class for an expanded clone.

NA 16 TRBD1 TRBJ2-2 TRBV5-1 TGCGCCAGCAGCCGCTCCGGGACAGGGGACACCGGGGAGCTGTTTTTT CASSRSGTGDTGELFF
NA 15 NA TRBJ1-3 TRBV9 TGTGCCAGCAGCGTAGCGGCAGGGACTGGAAACACCATATATTTT CASSVAAGTGNTIYF
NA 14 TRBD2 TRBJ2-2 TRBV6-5 TGTGCCAGCAGACTAGCGGTAGAGGGAGGGGAGCTGTTTTTT CASRLAVEGGELFF
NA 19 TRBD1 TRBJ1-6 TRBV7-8 TGTGCCAGCAGCTTAGCGTTTGGGTCGGATGCAGGGGGACATTCACCCCTCCACTTT CASSLAFGSDAGGHSPLHF
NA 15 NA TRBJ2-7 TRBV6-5 TGTGCCAGCAGTGGCGGGACAGTGATCCCCTACGAGCAGTACTTC CASSGGTVIPYEQYF
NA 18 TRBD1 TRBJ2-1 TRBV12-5 TGTGCTAGTGGTTTGGTACGGACCGGGGGACAGGTTTACAATGAGCAGTTCTTC CASGLVRTGGQVYNEQFF
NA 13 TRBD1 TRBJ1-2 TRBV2 TGTGCCAGATGGGACAGGGGGGACTATGGCTACACCTTC CARWDRGDYGYTF
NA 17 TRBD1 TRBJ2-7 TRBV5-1 TGCGCCAGCAGCTTGATTGGACAGGGGACAAGCTCCTACGAGCAGTACTTC CASSLIGQGTSSYEQYF
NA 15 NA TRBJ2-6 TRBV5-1 TGCGCCAGCAGCTTGGCCGTATCTGGGGCCAACGTCCTGACTTTC CASSLAVSGANVLTF
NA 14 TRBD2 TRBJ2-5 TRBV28 TGTGCCAGCCTGCGGGAGGCAGTTCAAGAGACCCAGTACTTC CASLREAVQETQYF
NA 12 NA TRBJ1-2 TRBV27 TGTGCCAGCAGTTCCGGGGGGTATGGCTACACCTTC CASSSGGYGYTF
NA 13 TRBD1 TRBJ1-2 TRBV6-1 TGTGCCAGCAGTTCTGGACAGGGGTATGGCTACACCTTC CASSSGQGYGYTF
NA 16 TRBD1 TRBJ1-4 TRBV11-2 TGTGCCAGCAGGGCCTCGGGACAGGCAACTAATGAAAAACTGTTTTTT CASRASGQATNEKLFF
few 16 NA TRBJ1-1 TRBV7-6 TGTGCCAGCAGCTTAGGGGAAGGACAGCGGAACACTGAAGCTTTCTTT CASSLGEGQRNTEAFF
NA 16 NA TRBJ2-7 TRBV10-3 TGTGCCATCAGTGAGTCGACTCGCGGACAGTCCTACGAGCAGTACTTC CAISESTRGQSYEQYF
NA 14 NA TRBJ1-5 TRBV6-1 TGTGCCAGCAGCGAAGGGGCAGGCGGGCAGCCCCAGCATTTT CASSEGAGGQPQHF
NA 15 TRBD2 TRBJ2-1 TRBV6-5 TGTGCCAGCAGCCACGGACTAGCGGGGGGGGATGAGCAGTTCTTC CASSHGLAGGDEQFF
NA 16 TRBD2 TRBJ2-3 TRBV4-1 TGCGCCAGCAGCCGGACAACTAGCGGGGTATTAGATACGCAGTATTTT CASSRTTSGVLDTQYF
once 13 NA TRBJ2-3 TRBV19 TGTGCCAGTAGGGGTGCGGACACAGATACGCAGTATTTT CASRGADTDTQYF
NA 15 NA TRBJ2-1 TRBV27 TGTGCCAGCAGTTTATCGATGGACATATACAATGAGCAGTTCTTC CASSLSMDIYNEQFF
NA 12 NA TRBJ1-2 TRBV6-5 TGTGCCAGCAGTTACGCGGAGAGTGGCTACACCTTC CASSYAESGYTF
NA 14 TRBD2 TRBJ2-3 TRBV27 TGTGCCAGCAGTTCCCAGGGACTAGCGGCCAAGGGGTATTTT CASSSQGLAAKGYF
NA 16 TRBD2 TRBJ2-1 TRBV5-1 TGCGCCAGCAGCGCACCGGGACTAGCGGCAGCAAATGAGCAGTTCTTC CASSAPGLAAANEQFF
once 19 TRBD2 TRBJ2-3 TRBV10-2 TGCGCCAGCAGCAGATCACGACTAGCGGGAGGGCTTCGAGCAGATACGCAGTATTTT CASSRSRLAGGLRADTQYF
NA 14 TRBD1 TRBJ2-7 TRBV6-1 TGTGCCAGCAGCGTACAGGGGGACTCTTACGAGCAGTACTTC CASSVQGDSYEQYF
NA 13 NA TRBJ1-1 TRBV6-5 TGTGCCATCACCGACAGGTTTGGTATAGAAGCTTTCTTT CAITDRFGIEAFF
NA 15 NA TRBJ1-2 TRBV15 TGTGCCACCAGCCCACTGGGTGTGGGGCTTGATGGCTACACCTTC CATSPLGVGLDGYTF
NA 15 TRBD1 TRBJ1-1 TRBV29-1 TGCAGCGTCACCCCGGGACAGGGGGCGATCACTGAAGCTTTCTTT CSVTPGQGAITEAFF
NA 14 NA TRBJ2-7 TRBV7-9 TGTGCCAGCAGCTTCAGTCTGGGGAGCTACGAGCAGTACTTC CASSFSLGSYEQYF
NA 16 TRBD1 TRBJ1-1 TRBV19 TGTGCCAGTAGGGATATACTAGGACAGGTGGGAGCTGAAGCTTTCTTT CASRDILGQVGAEAFF
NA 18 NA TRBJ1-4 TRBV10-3 TGTGCCATCAGTGAGTCGAGTTTTAAGGAGCGGGGACAAGAAAAACTGTTTTTT CAISESSFKERGQEKLFF
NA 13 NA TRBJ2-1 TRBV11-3 TGTGCCAGCAGCCGAGGTCCCGAGGGTGAGCAGTTCTTC CASSRGPEGEQFF
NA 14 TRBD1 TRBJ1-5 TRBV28 TGTGCCAGCACCCCCCGGGACAGATATCAGCCCCAGCATTTT CASTPRDRYQPQHF
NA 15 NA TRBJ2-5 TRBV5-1 TGCGCCAGCAGCTTGGGGGCAGGAACGGTTGGGACCCAGTACTTC CASSLGAGTVGTQYF
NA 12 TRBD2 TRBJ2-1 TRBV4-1 TGCGCCAGCAGCCAAGGACTAGCGGAGCAGTTCTTC CASSQGLAEQFF
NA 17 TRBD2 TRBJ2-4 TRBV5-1 TGCGCCAGCAGCAAAGGGACTAGCGGGAGGGACAAAAACATTCAGTACTTC CASSKGTSGRDKNIQYF
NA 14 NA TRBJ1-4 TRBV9 TGTGCCAGCAGCTTCGGCCGGGGGGACGAAAAACTGTTTTTT CASSFGRGDEKLFF
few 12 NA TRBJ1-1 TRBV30 TGTGCCTGGACCCCAGGGGACACTGAAGCTTTCTTT CAWTPGDTEAFF
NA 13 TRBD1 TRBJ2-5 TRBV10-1 TGCGCCAGCAGTGGACAGGGTCAAGAGACCCAGTACTTC CASSGQGQETQYF
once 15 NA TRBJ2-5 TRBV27 TGTGCCAGCAGCCTTCGTGACTATGCCCAAGAGACCCAGTACTTC CASSLRDYAQETQYF
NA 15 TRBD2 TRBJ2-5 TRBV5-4 TGTGCCAGCAGCGGGCTAGCGGGAGCGAAAGAGACCCAGTACTTC CASSGLAGAKETQYF
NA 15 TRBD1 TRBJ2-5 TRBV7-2 TGTGCCAGCAGCTTGACCGGGACAGGGGATGAGACCCAGTACTTC CASSLTGTGDETQYF
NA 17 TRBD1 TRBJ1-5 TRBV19 TGTGCCAGTAGGCATGGGACAGCGAGCGGTGGGCATCAGCCCCAGCATTTT CASRHGTASGGHQPQHF